The 27 T cell receptor beta chains below come from one sample, sequenced in a study of blood T cell repertoires in COVID-19. The data were produced by immunoSEQ multiplex PCR, yet TCRdb's version contains in-frame clones alone and is incomplete. The table has around 130,000 clones, more than 80% seen once. Sequenced input: peripheral blood. Every receptor here comes from a man between 70 and 80 years old with active or convalescent COVID-19.

This rearrangement joins TRBV6-1 to TRBJ2-7, with 9 bases that match TRBD1. Germline trimming cut 3 bases from V and 3 bases from J; bases unmatched to any gene: 3. Germline CDR1 reads MNHNS; CDR2 reads SASEGT. This CDR3 spans 14 amino acids. The CDR3 loop reads CASSEGTGFYEQYF. CDR3 bases: TGTGCCAGCAGTGAGGGGACAGGGTTCTACGAGCAGTACTTC.

V and J are TRBV11-2 and TRBJ1-1; D perhaps matches TRBD1 (5 bases). The V and J ends lost 4 bases and 8 bases respectively, with 14 bases between them. Germline V gene data show CDR1 as SGHAT and CDR2 as FQNNGV. CDR3 length: 13 amino acids. CDR3 in amino acids: CASSSDRRGEAFF. DNA of the CDR3: TGTGCCAGCAGCTCCGATCGAAGGGGAGAAGCTTTCTTT.

This clone was counted once. The rearrangement links TRBV2 to TRBJ1-5; 7 nucleotides line up with TRBD1. Germline V gives CDR1 SNHLY, CDR2 FYNNEI. This CDR3 has 14 residues. V was clipped by 9 bases and J by 0 bases; unmatched bases: 5. This CDR3 reads CASTGEYSNQPQHF. DNA for the CDR3: TGTGCCAGTACAGGGGAGTATAGCAATCAGCCCCAGCATTTT.

The chain couples TRBV5-1 to TRBJ2-1; TRBD2 aligns across 7 bases. The germline V gene encodes CDR1 SGHRS and CDR2 YFSETQ. The length of the CDR3 is 16 residues. Trimming took 5 bases from V and 4 from J; bases not matched to a gene: 12. CDR3 sequence reads: CASSPRLAGGYNEQFF. In nucleotides, the CDR3 is TGCGCCAGCAGTCCGCGACTAGCCGGGGGTTACAATGAGCAGTTCTTC.

This CDR3 reads CASSKTGGIWNTIYF. CDR3 DNA sequence: TGTGCCAGTAGTAAAACAGGGGGCATTTGGAACACCATATATTTT. The chain has TRBV19 and TRBJ1-3, with 9 bases identical to TRBD1. Germline V lookup: CDR1 LNHDA, CDR2 SQIVND (reference sequence). The CDR3 consists of 15 residues. J lost 7 bases, V lost 4 bases, and 8 bases had no gene match.

J is TRBJ2-3 and V is TRBV5-1; D perhaps matches TRBD2 (6 bases). The CDR3 is made up of 14 amino acids. Trimming pared 1 base from V and 6 bases from J, leaving 12 bases between. Germline V CDR1 and CDR2: SGHRS, YFSETQ. CDR3 coding DNA: TGCGCCAGCAGCTTGAGACGGGAGCGCGATACGCAGTATTTT. Encoded protein: CASSLRRERDTQYF.

The rearrangement uses TRBV3-1 (or the pseudogene TRBV3-2) and TRBJ1-3; the D is unclear. CDR1 and CDR2 from the germline V gene are LGHDT and YNNKEL (reference sequence). The CDR3 extends over 15 amino acids. V was shortened by 0 bases and J by 1 base, with 7 bases between the two germline ends. The CDR3 DNA follows: TGTGCCAGCAGCCAAGATGACTATTCTGGAAACACCATATATTTT. It yields the protein CASSQDDYSGNTIYF.

The chain has TRBV24-1 and TRBJ2-4; a possible D gene is TRBD1 (7 bases). V lost 5 bases, J lost 5 bases, and 9 bases lay in between. This CDR3 contains 13 residues. CDR1 and CDR2 from the germline V gene are KGHDR and SFDVKD. The CDR3, as DNA: TGTGCCACCAGTGCCAGGGGGGAAAACATTCAGTACTTC. It codes for CATSARGENIQYF.

This chain joins TRBV12-3 or TRBV12-4 and TRBJ2-7, with 7 bases identical to TRBD1. The trim removed 5 bases at V and 4 bases at J, leaving 2 bases unmatched. The CDR3 consists of 12 residues. CDR3 in amino acids: CASSRQGYEQYF. DNA of the CDR3: TGTGCCAGCAGTAGACAGGGTTACGAGCAGTACTTC.

This sequence joins TRBV19 and TRBJ2-1, with D possibly TRBD1 on 5 matching bases. The CDR3 is 12 residues long. Trimming took 5 bases from V and 9 from J, leaving 11 bases between them. CDR1 and CDR2 (germline): LNHDA, SQIVND (reference sequence). CDR3 loop: CASSVGLGEQFF. CDR3 nucleotide sequence: TGTGCCAGTAGTGTGGGGCTTGGTGAGCAGTTCTTC.

The V and J genes are TRBV4-1 and TRBJ1-2, with D possibly being TRBD1 (6 bases). This CDR3 region has 13 residues. The V gene's germline CDR1 is MGHRA and CDR2 YSYEKL. V lost 5 bases and J 11 bases, leaving 18 bases between the germline ends. The chain's CDR3 is CASSSTGDKSYTF. The CDR3 bases are TGCGCCAGCAGCTCCACCGGGGACAAGTCTTACACCTTC.

The CDR3 DNA sequence: TGCAGCGCCCTACTAGCGGTGGGCGAGCAGTTCTTC. This translates into CSALLAVGEQFF. The rearrangement joins TRBV29-1 to TRBJ2-1; 8 nucleotides agree with TRBD2. J was trimmed by 10 bases and V by 7 bases; bases with no gene match: 9. CDR1 SQVTM and CDR2 ANQGSEA come from the germline V gene. This CDR3 is built from 12 residues.

The V gene is TRBV6-5, the J gene TRBJ2-2; TRBD1 might be the D (5 bases). Germline loops: CDR1 MNHEY, CDR2 SVGAGI. Between the trimmed V and J ends, which lost 10 bases and 5 bases, there was a span of 14 bases. The CDR3 sequence is 13 residues long. CDR3 sequence: CATWGDRTGELFF. CDR3 coding DNA: TGTGCCACATGGGGCGACCGAACCGGGGAGCTGTTTTTT.

The chain uses TRBV14 and TRBJ1-1; D remains ambiguous. This CDR3 is built from 13 residues. Per the germline V gene, CDR1 is SGHDN and CDR2 is FVKESK. V was cut by 4 bases and J by 3 bases, with 9 bases left in between. CDR3 nucleotide sequence: TGTGCCAGCAGCCCAGGTGTATACACTGAAGCTTTCTTT. Residues: CASSPGVYTEAFF.

The chain joins TRBV15 to TRBJ2-1; 9 positions match TRBD2. Germline V gene lookup returns CDR1 LNHNV and CDR2 YYDKDF (reference sequence). V gave up 7 bases and J gave up 7 bases; unmatched junction bases: 5. The CDR3 loop spans 13 amino acids. The CDR3 loop is CATMAGGKNEQFF. As DNA, the CDR3 is TGTGCCACCATGGCGGGAGGGAAGAATGAGCAGTTCTTC.

This chain connects TRBV28 to TRBJ1-1, with D possibly being TRBD1 (6 bases). V lost 8 bases to trimming and J lost 3 bases, with 19 bases between them. This CDR3 is 15 amino acids long. Looked up from germline, CDR1 is MDHEN and CDR2 is SYDVKM. The CDR3 sequence: CASVPGDRRDTEAFF. CDR3 sequence (DNA): TGTGCCAGCGTACCAGGGGATCGTAGGGACACTGAAGCTTTCTTT.

The chain employs TRBV18 and TRBJ2-7; 10 nucleotides align to TRBD1. Germline CDR1 KGHSH, CDR2 LQKENI. This CDR3 contains 15 residues. The trim removed 3 bases at V and 4 bases at J, leaving 6 bases unmatched. For the CDR3, the DNA is TGTGCCAGCTCACCGTCGGGACAGGGGCGGTACGAGCAGTACTTC. This gives the protein CASSPSGQGRYEQYF.

The chain combines TRBV29-1 with TRBJ2-3; TRBD2 aligns across 8 bases. The CDR3 runs 14 residues. The germline CDR1 and CDR2 sequences are SQVTM and ANQGSEA. V lost 5 bases and J lost 2; bases outside the gene matches: 6. CDR3 in amino acids: CSVQAGAFTDTQYF. The CDR3 DNA sequence: TGCAGCGTTCAAGCGGGAGCTTTCACAGATACGCAGTATTTT.

This sequence joins TRBV18 and TRBJ1-2; D not resolved. Germline loops: CDR1 KGHSH, CDR2 LQKENI. Trimming shortened V by 0 bases and J by 0 bases, and 5 bases separated the two germline ends. There are 14 residues in the CDR3. The CDR3 DNA reads TGTGCCAGCTCACCACCGGAGGCTAACTATGGCTACACCTTC. It yields the protein CASSPPEANYGYTF.

The gene calls are TRBV5-8 and TRBJ1-2; 8 nucleotides match TRBD1. This CDR3 comprises 13 residues. Germline CDR1 SGHTS, CDR2 YDEGEE. The V gene end was trimmed by 5 bases and the J gene end by 8 bases; junction bases not matched to a gene: 8. This CDR3 is CASRRGTGVGYTF. The CDR3 DNA sequence: TGTGCCAGCAGACGAGGGACAGGCGTCGGCTACACCTTC.

V and J are TRBV7-6 and TRBJ2-6, with 7 positions matching TRBD1. Germline-derived CDR1 and CDR2 are SGHVS and FNYEAQ. The V and J ends lost 2 bases and 1 base, in that order; junction bases with no gene match: 2. The CDR3 is made up of 16 amino acids. CDR3 sequence: CASSLTGVSGANVLTF. The DNA of the CDR3 is TGTGCCAGCAGCTTAACAGGGGTATCTGGGGCCAACGTCCTGACTTTC. The full variable domain, its missing parts supplied by reference TRBV7-6 and TRBJ2-6, is GAGVSQSPRYKVTKRGQDVALRCDPISGHVSLYWYRQALGQGPEFLTYFNYEAQQDKSGLPNDRFSAERPEGSISTLTIQRTEQRDSAMYRCASSLTGVSGANVLTFGAGSRLTVL.

V is TRBV5-1 and J is TRBJ2-7, with D possibly TRBD1 on 7 matching bases. Germline-derived CDR1 and CDR2 are SGHRS and YFSETQ. V shed 0 bases and J shed 0 bases, with 10 bases lying between them. CDR3 size: 15 residues. CDR3 in DNA: TGCGCCAGCAGCTTGGATCAGGGGGGCTCCTACGAGCAGTACTTC. As protein: CASSLDQGGSYEQYF.

Regarding this clone: Other DNA sequences in the same sample also yield this CDR3. The chain has TRBV6-6 and TRBJ1-5; D is uncertain. The CDR3 extends over 14 amino acids. Germline V gene data show CDR1 as MNHNY and CDR2 as SVGAGI (reference sequence). V lost 2 bases and J 4 bases, leaving 9 bases between the germline ends. For the CDR3, the DNA is TGTGCCAGCAGTTACCCGGAGGGAAATCAGCCCCAGCATTTT. Encoded protein: CASSYPEGNQPQHF.

The chain couples TRBV28 to TRBJ2-4, with D possibly TRBD2 on 5 matching bases. The CDR3 extends over 14 amino acids. V lost 6 bases and J 8 bases, leaving 17 bases between the germline ends. Germline V CDR1 and CDR2: MDHEN, SYDVKM. As DNA, the CDR3 is TGTGCCAGCAGCCAAAGGACTCCCTTTGACATTCAGTACTTC. It yields the protein CASSQRTPFDIQYF.

The chain uses TRBV28 and TRBJ1-5; D perhaps matches TRBD1 (6 bases). Trimming took off 7 bases at V and 5 bases at J, with 18 bases between the two ends. Germline V gene lookup returns CDR1 MDHEN and CDR2 SYDVKM. This CDR3 region has 15 residues. CDR3 sequence: CASTIGQSVDQPQHF. CDR3 nucleotides: TGTGCCAGCACCATCGGACAGTCGGTGGATCAGCCCCAGCATTTT.

V usage is TRBV6-5 and J usage is TRBJ2-1, with TRBD2 matching over 13 bases. Germline V gives CDR1 MNHEY, CDR2 SVGAGI. Unmatched junction bases numbered 5, after V lost 6 bases and J lost 6 bases. This CDR3 has 15 amino acids. The CDR3 nucleotides read TGTGCCAGCAGGCCGGGACTAGCGGGGACCAATGAGCAGTTCTTC. Translation: CASRPGLAGTNEQFF.

The J gene is TRBJ1-1, the V gene TRBV5-1, with 7 bases lining up with TRBD1. The germline CDR1 and CDR2 sequences are SGHRS and YFSETQ. This CDR3 is built from 16 residues. V gave up 4 bases and J gave up 2 bases; unmatched junction bases: 11. The chain's CDR3 is CASSPSRDSLNTEAFF. The CDR3 DNA follows: TGCGCCAGCAGCCCGTCTCGGGACAGCCTAAACACTGAAGCTTTCTTT.